Listed here are 12 T cell receptor beta chains from one sample, sequenced in a study of blood T cell repertoires in COVID-19. Repertoires were generated with immunoSEQ multiplex PCR, while TCRdb's copy carries only in-frame clones and drops some. Among over 200,000 clones listed, roughly 85% were seen once. The sequencing input was PBMCs or T cells enriched from blood (not recorded which). The receptors originated from a man in his forties or fifties who had recovered from COVID-19.

The chain is built from TRBV23-1 and TRBJ2-2; 10 bases are a match to TRBD1. TRBV23-1 is given ORF status, its function remaining uncertain. The CDR3 extends over 19 amino acids. The V segment lost 2 bases and the J segment 6 bases; nucleotides outside the gene matches: 15. CDR3 protein: CASSQTWTGGSPWAGELFF. CDR3 bases: TGCGCCAGCAGTCAAACTTGGACAGGGGGTTCCCCTTGGGCCGGGGAGCTGTTTTTT.

A note on this clone: Within the sample, other DNA sequences also encode this same CDR3. V usage is TRBV5-1 and J usage is TRBJ1-2, with TRBD1 matching 10 bases. Germline V gives CDR1 SGHRS, CDR2 YFSETQ. The CDR3 loop spans 14 amino acids. J lost 2 bases, V lost 5 bases, and 3 bases had no gene match. CDR3 amino acids: CASSSTGGNYGYTF. In DNA form, the CDR3 reads TGCGCCAGCAGTTCGACAGGGGGCAACTATGGCTACACCTTC.

The chain combines TRBV30 with TRBJ1-2; 8 bases are a match to TRBD1. The CDR3 covers 12 residues. V gave up 5 bases and J gave up 7 bases; unmatched junction bases: 6. The germline V gene has CDR1 GTSNPN and CDR2 SVGIG (reference sequence). CDR3 in DNA: TGTGCCTGGCGGCAGGGGGCGCCTGGCTACACCTTC. Its protein is CAWRQGAPGYTF.

This chain joins TRBV7-8 and TRBJ2-3; possible D gene TRBD2, 6 bases. V was clipped by 1 base and J by 0 bases, with 14 bases between them. Germline V gene data show CDR1 as SGHVS and CDR2 as FQNEAQ. The CDR3 extends over 17 amino acids. The CDR3 region has the DNA TGTGCCAGCAGCTTAGTCGCGGGGAGTGCTAGCACAGATACGCAGTATTTT. Amino acid sequence: CASSLVAGSASTDTQYF.

This rearrangement joins TRBV29-1 to TRBJ2-7; weak D call: TRBD2 (6 bases). V lost 7 bases and J 4 bases, leaving 14 bases between the germline ends. CDR1 is SQVTM, CDR2 ANQGSEA, per germline. CDR3 length equals 12 residues. The CDR3 sequence: CSGGTGPYEQYF. The CDR3 nucleotides read TGCAGCGGCGGGACTGGCCCATACGAGCAGTACTTC.

This clone was seen once. This rearrangement joins TRBV18 to TRBJ2-7; TRBD2 might be the D (5 bases). V lost 0 bases and J 7 bases, leaving 7 bases between the germline ends. This CDR3 is 12 amino acids long. Germline CDR1 is KGHSH and CDR2 is LQKENI. CDR3 bases: TGTGCCAGCTCACCACCCTCGGGGGAGCAGTACTTC. The encoded protein is CASSPPSGEQYF.

This clone occurred once. The V gene is TRBV10-1, the J gene TRBJ1-1, with D unresolved. Germline V gene data show CDR1 as WNHNN and CDR2 as SYGVQD (reference sequence). This CDR3 is 12 amino acids long. V gave up 5 bases and J gave up 7 bases, with 11 bases separating them. The CDR3 DNA sequence: TGCGCCAGCAGTATCGGACTAGGTGAAGCTTTCTTT. It translates to CASSIGLGEAFF.

The rearrangement uses TRBV20-1 and TRBJ1-1, with a tentative D call TRBD1 (5 bases). V gave up 3 bases and J gave up 1 base, with 15 bases separating them. CDR1 and CDR2 from the germline V gene are DFQATT and SNEGSKA (reference sequence). The CDR3 has 15 residues. The chain's CDR3 is CSASRPGRENTEAFF. The CDR3 nucleotides are TGCAGTGCTAGTAGGCCTGGCAGGGAGAACACTGAAGCTTTCTTT.

The chain couples TRBV3-1 (or the pseudogene TRBV3-2) to TRBJ2-3; no clear D. The CDR3 spans 12 residues. From germline, CDR1 is LGHDT and CDR2 YNNKEL (reference sequence). V gave up 2 bases and J gave up 6 bases, with 6 bases separating them. The CDR3 DNA sequence: TGTGCCAGCAGCCAATTTTCGGATACGCAGTATTTT. Its protein is CASSQFSDTQYF.

This chain links TRBV5-5 with TRBJ2-7, with unresolved D. Germline-derived CDR1 and CDR2 are SGHKS and YYEKEE (reference sequence). V lost 2 bases, J lost 3 bases, and 9 bases lay in between. The CDR3 runs to 13 residues. CDR3 bases: TGTGCCAGCAGCTTAAACACCTTCTACGAGCAGTACTTC. Its translation is CASSLNTFYEQYF.

The table lists this clone with a few counts. J is TRBJ1-1 and V is TRBV4-1; 10 bases agree with TRBD1. After removal of 3 bases from V and 4 bases from J, the junction contained 5 bases not matched to a gene. There are 15 residues in the CDR3. Germline CDR1 and CDR2: MGHRA and YSYEKL. The DNA of the CDR3 is TGCGCCAGCAGCCATGACAGGGGGCCGGGCACTGAAGCTTTCTTT. The encoded protein is CASSHDRGPGTEAFF.

The J gene is TRBJ1-5, the V gene TRBV28; no clear D. The germline V gene encodes CDR1 MDHEN and CDR2 SYDVKM. This CDR3 is 15 amino acids long. Between the trimmed V and J ends, which lost 2 bases and 6 bases, there was a span of 14 bases. The DNA for the CDR3 is TGTGCCAGCAGTTTAGGTGCGTTGTACGGTCAGCCCCAGCATTTT. It specifies CASSLGALYGQPQHF.